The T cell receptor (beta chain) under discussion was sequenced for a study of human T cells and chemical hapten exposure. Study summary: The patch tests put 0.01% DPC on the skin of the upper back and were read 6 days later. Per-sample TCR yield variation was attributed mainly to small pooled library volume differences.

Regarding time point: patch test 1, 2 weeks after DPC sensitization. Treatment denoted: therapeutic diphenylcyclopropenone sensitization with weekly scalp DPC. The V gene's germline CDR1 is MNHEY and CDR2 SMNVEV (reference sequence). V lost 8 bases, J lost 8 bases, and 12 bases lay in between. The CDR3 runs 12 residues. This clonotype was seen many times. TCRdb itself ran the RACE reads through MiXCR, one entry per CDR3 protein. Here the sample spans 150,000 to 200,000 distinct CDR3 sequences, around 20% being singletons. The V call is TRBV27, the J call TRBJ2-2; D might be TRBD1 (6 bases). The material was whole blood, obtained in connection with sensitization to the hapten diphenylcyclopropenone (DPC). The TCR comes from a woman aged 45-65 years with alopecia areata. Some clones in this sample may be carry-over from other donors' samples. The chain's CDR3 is CASGRGSGELFF. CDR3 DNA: TGTGCCAGCGGCAGGGGATCTGGGGAGCTGTTTTTT.